This T cell receptor beta chain was sequenced in a study of shared clonotypes between healthy human individuals. Turning to the study itself: CD4 naive cells filled three plates per donor, CD4 memory three, CD8 naive two and CD8 memory one. Study-wide findings and caveats: Clonotypes shared by all four donors outscored non-shared clonotypes in generation probability.

CD45RO negativity and positive selection for CCR7 defined naive CD8 cells, a population that excluded terminally differentiated effector memory CD45RA+ cells. The CDR3 sequence is 15 residues long. Looked up from germline, CDR1 is MNHNS and CDR2 is SASEGT. With 8 bases clipped from V and 5 bases from J, the junction kept 9 bases outside the gene matches. To note about this clone: The antigen is not known.

As originally analysed: Filtering differed because ImmunoSEQ produced junction-only sequences that carried no quality scores. The data were produced by immunoSEQ multiplex PCR, yet TCRdb's version contains in-frame clones alone and is incomplete. That table furnishes V, J and clone size, whereas the DNA furnished D and trimming. The sample yields some 2,100,000 clones, around 93% seen once. This TCR was recovered from a man aged 18 to 30 in good health. Some clones in this sample may be carry-over from other donors' samples. Input material: naive CD8+ T cells from PBMCs. The gene calls are TRBV6-1 and TRBJ2-1, with 10 bases aligning to TRBD2. In nucleotides, the CDR3 is TGTGCCAGCTCCCCAGGTAGCGGGAGGAACAATGAGCAGTTCTTC. This codes for CASSPGSGRNNEQFF.